These 7 T cell receptor beta chains were all obtained from the same sample, sequenced in a study of blood T cell repertoires in COVID-19. Some clones are missing from TCRdb's copy, which holds only in-frame ones; the method was immunoSEQ multiplex PCR. Here the sample spans a few hundred thousand clones, 89% being singletons. The specimen was PBMCs or T cells enriched from blood (not recorded which). The receptor source for this set is a woman between 50 and 59 years old who had been exposed to COVID-19.

The V and J genes are TRBV10-3 and TRBJ1-2, with D perhaps matching TRBD1 (5 bases). Per germline, CDR1 ENHRY and CDR2 SYGVKD. The ends were cut back, 5 bases at V and 7 bases at J, with 14 bases in the middle. This CDR3 comprises 13 residues. CDR3 in amino acids: CAISPGGQTGYTF. CDR3 in DNA: TGTGCCATCAGTCCTGGCGGACAAACTGGCTACACCTTC.

This chain links TRBV4-2 with TRBJ2-3; D is unclear. CDR1 is LGHNA and CDR2 is YNFKEQ in the germline V gene. The CDR3 covers 16 residues. Trimming left V 0 bases short and J 2 bases short, with 12 bases between. The CDR3, as DNA: TGTGCCAGCAGCCAAGAAATGACACGATACACAGATACGCAGTATTTT. It yields the protein CASSQEMTRYTDTQYF.

This rearrangement joins TRBV5-1 to TRBJ2-5; possibly TRBD1 for D (6 bases). CDR1 and CDR2 from the germline V gene are SGHRS and YFSETQ. The CDR3 length is 15 residues. The V and J ends lost 0 bases and 2 bases respectively, with 11 bases between them. The CDR3 bases are TGCGCCAGCAGCTTGGGAGCAGGGGTACAAGAGACCCAGTACTTC. This gives the protein CASSLGAGVQETQYF.

The chain links TRBV19 to TRBJ2-7; TRBD1 matches at 10 bases. V was clipped by 4 bases and J by 4 bases; unmatched bases: 7. The CDR3 length is 15 residues. Germline assignment: CDR1 LNHDA and CDR2 SQIVND (reference sequence). CDR3 in amino acids: CASSTRTGGRYEQYF. DNA of the CDR3: TGTGCCAGTAGTACAAGGACAGGGGGGAGGTACGAGCAGTACTTC.

The J gene is TRBJ2-7, the V gene TRBV5-6, with unresolved D. Germline-derived CDR1 and CDR2 are SGHDT and YYEEEE. The CDR3 spans 10 residues. Trimming shortened V by 3 bases and J by 7 bases, and 5 bases separated the two germline ends. CDR3 bases: TGTGCCAGCAGCTCCCGGGAGCAGTACTTC. Encoded protein: CASSSREQYF.

The chain couples TRBV9 to TRBJ2-5; TRBD2 aligns across 10 bases. Trimming at V came to 0 bases and at J to 4 bases, leaving 9 bases not matched to a gene. CDR1 is SGDLS, CDR2 YYNGEE, per germline. The CDR3 runs 17 residues. Here the CDR3 DNA reads TGTGCCAGCAGCGTAGGGTTAGCGGGGGGTTCGGCAGAGACCCAGTACTTC. Residues: CASSVGLAGGSAETQYF.

V gene TRBV14 combines with J gene TRBJ1-1; 9 bases agree with TRBD1. Germline V lookup: CDR1 SGHDN, CDR2 FVKESK. Unmatched junction bases numbered 6, after V lost 4 bases and J lost 3 bases. The CDR3 contains 15 residues. For the CDR3, the DNA is TGTGCCAGCAGCCCAGACAGGGGGACATACACTGAAGCTTTCTTT. Residues: CASSPDRGTYTEAFF. Complete variable domain (other parts from reference TRBV14 and TRBJ1-1): EAGVTQFPSHSVIEKGQTVTLRCDPISGHDNLYWYRRVMGKEIKFLLHFVKESKQDESGMPNNRFLAERTGGTYSTLKVQPAELEDSGVYFCASSPDRGTYTEAFFGQGTRLTVV.